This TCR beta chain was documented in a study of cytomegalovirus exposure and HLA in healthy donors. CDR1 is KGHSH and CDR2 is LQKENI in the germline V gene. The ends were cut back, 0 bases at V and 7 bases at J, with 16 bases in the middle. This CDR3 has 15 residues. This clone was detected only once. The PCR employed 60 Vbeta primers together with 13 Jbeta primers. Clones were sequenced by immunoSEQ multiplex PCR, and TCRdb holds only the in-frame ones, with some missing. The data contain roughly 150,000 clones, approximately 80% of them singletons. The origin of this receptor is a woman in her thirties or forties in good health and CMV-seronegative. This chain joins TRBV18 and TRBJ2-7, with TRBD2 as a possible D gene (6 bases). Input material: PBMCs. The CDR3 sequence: CASSPPVGGRGEQYF. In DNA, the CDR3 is TGTGCCAGCTCACCACCCGTGGGAGGCCGGGGGGAGCAGTACTTC.